These T cell receptor beta chains were read from a single sample in a study of T cells in Graves' hyperthyroidism and ophthalmopathy. One entry per CDR3 protein, called by TCRdb with MiXCR from the multiplex PCR reads. The table records more than 350,000 distinct CDR3 sequences, about a sixth of them present only once. Material for sequencing was blood. The receptors originated from a woman aged 25 to 45 with Graves' hyperthyroidism that later progressed to Graves' ophthalmopathy. Each CDR3 is given with its conserved first and last residue. D genes are given only for firm matches. The listing skips clone size in some rows; elsewhere it reads once, few, many or a size class.

clone_size d_call j_call v_call cdr3_nt cdr3_aa
few TRBD1 TRBJ2-7 TRBV6-1 TGTGCCAGCGAGTACGGGACAGGCCGAGGCGAGCAGTACTTC CASEYGTGRGEQYF
many . TRBJ2-7 TRBV28 TGTGCCAGCAGTTTATCCCACCTTTCGGCAGGGGCCTACGAGCAGTACTTC CASSLSHLSAGAYEQYF
. TRBD1 TRBJ2-3 TRBV3-1 TGTGCCAGCAGCCCCAGGGGGCGCAAGGCCACAGATACGCAGTATTTT CASSPRGRKATDTQYF
. . TRBJ2-7 TRBV4-1 TGCGCCAGCAGCCAAGATCTCTTCGCGGGACCAGAGATTTACGAGCAGTACTTC CASSQDLFAGPEIYEQYF
many TRBD2 TRBJ2-5 TRBV20-1 TGCAGTGCTAGAGATAAGGGGACTAGCGGAGAGACCCAGTACTTC CSARDKGTSGETQYF
. . TRBJ2-3 TRBV4-1 TGCGCCAGCAGCCAAGTTCACGCAGATACGCAGTATTTT CASSQVHADTQYF
. . TRBJ1-2 TRBV9 TGTGCCAGCAGCGTTGTACAGTTCGATGGCTACACCTTC CASSVVQFDGYTF
many TRBD2 TRBJ2-3 TRBV20-1 TGCAGTGCTAGATATGGACTAGCGGGGAAGACAGATACGCAGTATTTT CSARYGLAGKTDTQYF
many . TRBJ1-4 TRBV30 TGTGCCTGGAGTATCCGAGAAAAACTGTTTTTT CAWSIREKLFF
. TRBD1 TRBJ1-6 TRBV30 TGTGCCTGGAGTGACGGACAGGATTCACCCCTCCACTTT CAWSDGQDSPLHF
. . TRBJ2-7 TRBV29-1 TGCAGCGCACGGGGACGGCGCTACGAGCAGTACTTC CSARGRRYEQYF
many TRBD2 TRBJ2-4 TRBV28 TGTGCCAGCAGTTTCCCCTCGGGGGGAAACATTCAGTACTTC CASSFPSGGNIQYF
many . TRBJ1-1 TRBV29-1 TGCAGCGCGGACAGCATGAACACTGAAGCTTTCTTT CSADSMNTEAFF
many TRBD2 TRBJ2-7 TRBV25-1 TGTGCCAGCAGTGGCCGAAGCGGGAACTACGAGCAGTACTTC CASSGRSGNYEQYF
. . TRBJ2-1 TRBV20-1 TGCAGTGCTAGCGGGTACAATGAGCAGTTCTTC CSASGYNEQFF